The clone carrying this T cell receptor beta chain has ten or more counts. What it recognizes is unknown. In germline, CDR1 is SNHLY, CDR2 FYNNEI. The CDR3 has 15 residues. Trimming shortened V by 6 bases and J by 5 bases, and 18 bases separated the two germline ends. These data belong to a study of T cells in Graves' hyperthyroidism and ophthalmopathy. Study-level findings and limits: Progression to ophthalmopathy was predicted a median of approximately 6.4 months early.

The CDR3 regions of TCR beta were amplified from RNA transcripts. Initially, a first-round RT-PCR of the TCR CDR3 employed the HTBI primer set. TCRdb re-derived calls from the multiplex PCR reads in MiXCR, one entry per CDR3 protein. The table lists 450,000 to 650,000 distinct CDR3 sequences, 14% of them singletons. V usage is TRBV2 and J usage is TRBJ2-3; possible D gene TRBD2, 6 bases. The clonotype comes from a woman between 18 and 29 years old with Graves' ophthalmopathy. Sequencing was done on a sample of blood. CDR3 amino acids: CASSVGTAPGDTQYF. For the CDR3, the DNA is TGTGCCAGCAGCGTAGGGACTGCACCCGGAGATACGCAGTATTTT.